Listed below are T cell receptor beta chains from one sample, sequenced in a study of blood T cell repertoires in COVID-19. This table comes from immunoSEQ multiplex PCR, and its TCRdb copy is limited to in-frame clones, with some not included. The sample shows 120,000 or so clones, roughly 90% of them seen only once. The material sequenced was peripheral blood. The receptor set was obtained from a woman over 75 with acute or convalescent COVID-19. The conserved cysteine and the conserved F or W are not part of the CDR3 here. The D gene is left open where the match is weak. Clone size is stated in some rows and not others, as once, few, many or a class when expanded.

CDR3aa: ASSSEGGGVRETQY
len: 14
j_gene: TRBJ2-5
v_gene: TRBV2
d_gene: TRBD2
abundance: -

CDR3aa: ASSSDRDAGELF
len: 12
j_gene: TRBJ2-2
v_gene: TRBV5-1
d_gene: TRBD1
abundance: -

CDR3aa: ASSSPRSSYNSPLH
len: 14
j_gene: TRBJ1-6
v_gene: TRBV27
d_gene: -
abundance: -

CDR3aa: ASTPGGGGYT
len: 10
j_gene: TRBJ1-2
v_gene: TRBV12-3/TRBV12-4
d_gene: TRBD1
abundance: once

CDR3aa: ASSPQGELSPLH
len: 12
j_gene: TRBJ1-6
v_gene: TRBV18
d_gene: TRBD1
abundance: once

CDR3aa: SVDAGGPNEQY
len: 11
j_gene: TRBJ2-7
v_gene: TRBV29-1
d_gene: TRBD2
abundance: -

CDR3aa: ASSLEPGGSSPLH
len: 13
j_gene: TRBJ1-6
v_gene: TRBV27
d_gene: TRBD1
abundance: -

CDR3aa: ASSVGLAPYNEQF
len: 13
j_gene: TRBJ2-1
v_gene: TRBV5-5
d_gene: TRBD2
abundance: -

CDR3aa: ASNRFNEKLF
len: 10
j_gene: TRBJ1-4
v_gene: TRBV6-5
d_gene: -
abundance: once

CDR3aa: ASSEVGQGLNIQY
len: 13
j_gene: TRBJ2-4
v_gene: TRBV6-1
d_gene: TRBD1
abundance: -

CDR3aa: ASSTTLAGLQETQY
len: 14
j_gene: TRBJ2-5
v_gene: TRBV18
d_gene: -
abundance: -

CDR3aa: ASTYRTVSDGYT
len: 12
j_gene: TRBJ1-2
v_gene: TRBV28
d_gene: -
abundance: -

CDR3aa: SASPGYDGNTIY
len: 12
j_gene: TRBJ1-3
v_gene: TRBV20-1
d_gene: -
abundance: -

CDR3aa: ASRKPGTGYEQY
len: 12
j_gene: TRBJ2-7
v_gene: TRBV28
d_gene: TRBD1
abundance: -

CDR3aa: ASSPPGGLNIQY
len: 12
j_gene: TRBJ2-4
v_gene: TRBV11-1
d_gene: -
abundance: -

CDR3aa: ASTRSSYNSPLH
len: 12
j_gene: TRBJ1-6
v_gene: TRBV19
d_gene: -
abundance: -

CDR3aa: ASSDIRGREQY
len: 11
j_gene: -
v_gene: TRBV6-1
d_gene: -
abundance: -

CDR3aa: ASSVDGGRGRNQPQH
len: 15
j_gene: TRBJ1-5
v_gene: TRBV9
d_gene: -
abundance: -

CDR3aa: ASRKTGVHT
len: 9
j_gene: TRBJ1-2
v_gene: TRBV11-2
d_gene: -
abundance: -

CDR3aa: ASYQGPQPSGELF
len: 13
j_gene: TRBJ2-2
v_gene: TRBV5-1
d_gene: -
abundance: -

CDR3aa: ASSPTDRTGVGELF
len: 14
j_gene: TRBJ2-2
v_gene: TRBV18
d_gene: -
abundance: -

CDR3aa: ASSQVLRQGPLH
len: 12
j_gene: TRBJ1-6
v_gene: TRBV3-1/TRBV3-2
d_gene: TRBD1
abundance: few

CDR3aa: ASRVYGQGDGYT
len: 12
j_gene: TRBJ1-2
v_gene: TRBV6-1
d_gene: TRBD1
abundance: -

CDR3aa: AISERQGSTEAF
len: 12
j_gene: TRBJ1-1
v_gene: TRBV10-3
d_gene: TRBD1
abundance: -

CDR3aa: ASSYSKGANDSPLH
len: 14
j_gene: TRBJ1-6
v_gene: TRBV6-5
d_gene: -
abundance: few

CDR3aa: ASSQAPSGSLGETQY
len: 15
j_gene: TRBJ2-5
v_gene: TRBV3-1/TRBV3-2
d_gene: TRBD2
abundance: -

CDR3aa: ASSLYVTGEQY
len: 11
j_gene: TRBJ2-7
v_gene: TRBV27
d_gene: -
abundance: -

CDR3aa: ASSSLQTGGAANQF
len: 14
j_gene: TRBJ2-1
v_gene: TRBV6-5
d_gene: TRBD1
abundance: -

CDR3aa: ASSSSDRYT
len: 9
j_gene: TRBJ1-2
v_gene: TRBV6-6
d_gene: -
abundance: -

CDR3aa: ASSAGIYEQY
len: 10
j_gene: TRBJ2-7
v_gene: TRBV12-3/TRBV12-4
d_gene: -
abundance: -

CDR3aa: ASSESRGNNEQF
len: 12
j_gene: TRBJ2-1
v_gene: TRBV28
d_gene: TRBD1
abundance: -

CDR3aa: ASSSPFGGTTDTQY
len: 14
j_gene: TRBJ2-3
v_gene: TRBV11-1
d_gene: -
abundance: once

CDR3aa: ASSPRQGLPIEAF
len: 13
j_gene: TRBJ1-1
v_gene: TRBV28
d_gene: TRBD1
abundance: once

CDR3aa: ASSQNRGNYGYT
len: 12
j_gene: TRBJ1-2
v_gene: TRBV4-3
d_gene: TRBD1
abundance: few

CDR3aa: SALRDIQF
len: 8
j_gene: TRBJ2-1
v_gene: TRBV20-1
d_gene: -
abundance: -

CDR3aa: ASSPRGRGNQETQY
len: 14
j_gene: TRBJ2-5
v_gene: TRBV28
d_gene: -
abundance: -

CDR3aa: ASSLGLAGGPYNEQF
len: 15
j_gene: TRBJ2-1
v_gene: TRBV5-8
d_gene: TRBD2
abundance: -

CDR3aa: ASSRPADTSGNTIY
len: 14
j_gene: TRBJ1-3
v_gene: TRBV7-9
d_gene: -
abundance: -

CDR3aa: SVESLAGQETQY
len: 12
j_gene: TRBJ2-5
v_gene: TRBV29-1
d_gene: TRBD2
abundance: -

CDR3aa: ASSLKGAGGELF
len: 12
j_gene: TRBJ2-2
v_gene: TRBV5-6
d_gene: TRBD1
abundance: once

CDR3aa: ASSLRQGSYNEQF
len: 13
j_gene: TRBJ2-1
v_gene: TRBV7-3
d_gene: -
abundance: -

CDR3aa: ASSIVRVEAF
len: 10
j_gene: TRBJ1-1
v_gene: TRBV19
d_gene: -
abundance: -

CDR3aa: ASSLASLQETQY
len: 12
j_gene: TRBJ2-5
v_gene: TRBV5-8
d_gene: -
abundance: -

CDR3aa: ASSLAAPGTGELF
len: 13
j_gene: TRBJ2-2
v_gene: TRBV18
d_gene: -
abundance: -

CDR3aa: ASSQTGTGYGYT
len: 12
j_gene: TRBJ1-2
v_gene: TRBV4-1
d_gene: -
abundance: -

CDR3aa: ASSLAGLAGFEQF
len: 13
j_gene: TRBJ2-1
v_gene: TRBV5-4
d_gene: TRBD2
abundance: -